This entry lists 30 T cell receptor beta chains sequenced from one sample in a study of T cells in localized non-small cell lung cancer. Libraries were prepared by immunoSEQ multiplex PCR; TCRdb keeps only in-frame clonotypes and omits some of them. The sample contains roughly 25,000 clones, 80% to 95% of which appear only once. The input for sequencing was peripheral blood, taken before any cancer treatment. The receptors were gathered from a woman aged 40-70 years with stage I lung adenocarcinoma.

This chain connects TRBV6-6 to TRBJ1-4; D gene uncertain. The CDR3 loop spans 14 amino acids. V lost 5 bases and J 0 bases, leaving 7 bases between the germline ends. CDR1 and CDR2 (germline): MNHNY, SVGAGI (reference sequence). In DNA, the CDR3 is TGTGCCAGCAGTACAATTGCAACTAATGAAAAACTGTTTTTT. Residues: CASSTIATNEKLFF.

The chain is built from TRBV28 and TRBJ1-5; no clear D gene. Trimming took off 3 bases at V and 10 bases at J, with 4 bases between the two ends. CDR3 size: 10 residues. Germline V gives CDR1 MDHEN, CDR2 SYDVKM. The CDR3 loop is CASSFQPQHF. Written as DNA, the CDR3 is TGTGCCAGCAGTTTCCAACCCCAGCATTTT. The full variable domain, its missing parts supplied by reference TRBV28 and TRBJ1-5, is DVKVTQSSRYLVKRTGEKVFLECVQDMDHENMFWYRQDPGLGLRLIYFSYDVKMKEKGDIPEGYSVSREKKERFSLILESASTNQTSMYLCASSFQPQHFGDGTRLSIL.

The CDR3 bases are TGTGCCAGCAGCCCAAGGACAGGGGGGGGCTCTGGGGCCAACGTCCTGACTTTC. Protein sequence: CASSPRTGGGSGANVLTF. The chain combines TRBV7-2 with TRBJ2-6, with 10 bases that match TRBD1. CDR1 is SGHTA, CDR2 FQGNSA, per germline. This CDR3 contains 18 residues. J lost 0 bases, V lost 5 bases, and 7 bases had no gene match.

This clone was detected only a few times. The V call is TRBV30, the J call TRBJ2-5; 9 bases are a match to TRBD1. Germline-derived CDR1 and CDR2 are GTSNPN and SVGIG (reference sequence). The CDR3 totals 15 residues. The trim removed 3 bases at V and 3 bases at J, leaving 8 bases unmatched. Here the CDR3 reads CAWRGGQGFKETQYF. CDR3 in DNA: TGTGCCTGGAGAGGGGGACAGGGCTTTAAAGAGACCCAGTACTTC.

The chain uses TRBV7-9 and TRBJ2-7; maybe TRBD2 (6 bases). The V and J ends lost 6 bases and 7 bases respectively, with 13 bases between them. Germline-derived CDR1 and CDR2 are SEHNR and FQNEAQ (reference sequence). CDR3 size: 12 residues. The CDR3: CASSAGSTEQYF. The CDR3, as DNA: TGTGCCAGCAGTGCGGGGTCGACGGAGCAGTACTTC.

The J gene is TRBJ2-5, the V gene TRBV2, with D unclear. Germline CDR1 is SNHLY and CDR2 is FYNNEI. Trimming removed 4 bases from V and 3 bases from J, with 6 bases in between. This CDR3 spans 12 amino acids. The CDR3 spells CASSVSEETQYF. The CDR3 DNA reads TGTGCCAGCAGTGTAAGTGAAGAGACCCAGTACTTC.

The rearrangement joins TRBV29-1 to TRBJ1-1; a possible D gene is TRBD1 (5 bases). Germline V gives CDR1 SQVTM, CDR2 ANQGSEA. The CDR3 contains 14 residues. The ends were cut back, 2 bases at V and 4 bases at J, with 14 bases in the middle. CDR3 residues: CSVERQGYGTEAFF. In DNA, the CDR3 is TGCAGCGTTGAAAGGCAGGGATATGGCACTGAAGCTTTCTTT.

The chain combines TRBV27 with TRBJ2-6; D is undetermined. The ends were cut back, 6 bases at V and 5 bases at J, with 14 bases in the middle. Per the germline V gene, CDR1 is MNHEY and CDR2 is SMNVEV (reference sequence). The CDR3 covers 15 residues. The DNA for the CDR3 is TGTGCCAGCAGCCCCGGGCGAAGTAGGGCCAACGTCCTGACTTTC. It is translated as CASSPGRSRANVLTF.

This sequence joins TRBV10-3 and TRBJ2-3, with D possibly TRBD1 on 6 matching bases. Trimming stripped 3 bases from V and 2 bases from J, with 9 bases between. CDR3 size: 14 residues. Germline CDR1 reads ENHRY; CDR2 reads SYGVKD. The CDR3 bases are TGTGCCATCAGTGAACAGGGCTACACAGATACGCAGTATTTT. Amino acid sequence: CAISEQGYTDTQYF.

The chain employs TRBV11-2 and TRBJ1-6; a weak D match, TRBD1 (6 bases). CDR1 SGHAT and CDR2 FQNNGV come from the germline V gene. This CDR3 has 16 residues. Trimming removed 2 bases at V and 8 bases at J, with 16 bases between. CDR3 in DNA: TGTGCCAGCAGCTTAAATTTAGGCAGGGGATATTCACCCCTCCACTTT. It codes for CASSLNLGRGYSPLHF.

The rearrangement uses TRBV7-2 and TRBJ2-1, with D possibly called TRBD1 or TRBD2 (5 bases each). Germline CDR1 SGHTA, CDR2 FQGNSA. The CDR3 is made up of 16 amino acids. Trimming removed 1 base at V and 9 bases at J, with 19 bases between. The CDR3 region is CASSLGASGPRGEQFF. As DNA, the CDR3 is TGTGCCAGCAGCTTAGGAGCAAGCGGCCCTAGGGGTGAGCAGTTCTTC.

The J gene is TRBJ2-2, the V gene TRBV7-3; either TRBD1 or TRBD2 may fit D (5 bases each). CDR1 SGHTA and CDR2 FQGTGA come from the germline V gene. The V and J ends lost 5 bases and 5 bases respectively, with 12 bases between them. The CDR3 consists of 14 residues. For the CDR3, the DNA is TGTGCCAGCAGCCCGGGGCCGGGGACCGGGGAGCTGTTTTTT. This gives the protein CASSPGPGTGELFF.

This chain links TRBV7-9 with TRBJ2-1; D is unresolved. Germline V gene lookup returns CDR1 SEHNR and CDR2 FQNEAQ (reference sequence). This CDR3 is built from 13 residues. V shed 1 base and J shed 4 bases, with 5 bases lying between them. DNA for the CDR3: TGTGCCAGCAGCTTAGAGGAATACAATGAGCAGTTCTTC. This translates into CASSLEEYNEQFF.

This clone appeared a single time. The genes are TRBV7-8 and TRBJ2-6; 8 bases map to TRBD1. Germline V lookup: CDR1 SGHVS, CDR2 FQNEAQ. This CDR3 region has 17 residues. J was trimmed by 0 bases and V by 4 bases; bases with no gene match: 5. Written as DNA, the CDR3 is TGTGCCAGCAGCTGGGGGACAGGCGTCTCTGGGGCCAACGTCCTGACTTTC. This sequence encodes CASSWGTGVSGANVLTF.

This clone was observed once. CDR3 region: CASSQSGTYSYEQYF. CDR3 in DNA: TGTGCCAGCAGCCAATCCGGGACATACTCCTACGAGCAGTACTTC. The chain carries TRBV7-2 and TRBJ2-7; tentative D call: TRBD1 (6 bases). Germline values: CDR1 SGHTA, CDR2 FQGNSA. Trimming took off 5 bases at V and 0 bases at J, with 14 bases between the two ends. This CDR3 contains 15 residues.

The chain is built from TRBV19 and TRBJ2-2; a weak D match, TRBD1 (6 bases). CDR3 length: 15 residues. Germline V lookup: CDR1 LNHDA, CDR2 SQIVND (reference sequence). V gave up 2 bases and J gave up 3 bases, with 10 bases separating them. The CDR3 DNA sequence: TGTGCCAGTAGTATACCCGGACAGCACACCGGGGAGCTGTTTTTT. It encodes CASSIPGQHTGELFF.

The CDR3, as DNA: TGCAGCGTTGAACCGGGACAGGGGGCGGAGGAGCAGTTCTTC. Protein sequence: CSVEPGQGAEEQFF. V gene TRBV29-1 combines with J gene TRBJ2-1, with 12 bases fitting TRBD1. The CDR3 is made up of 14 amino acids. V lost 2 bases and J lost 10; bases outside the gene matches: 6. Per the germline V gene, CDR1 is SQVTM and CDR2 is ANQGSEA.

The rearrangement links TRBV18 to TRBJ2-4; TRBD1 matches 8 bases. V lost 3 bases, J lost 1 base, and 8 bases stayed unmatched. Germline V gives CDR1 KGHSH, CDR2 LQKENI. This CDR3 has 17 residues. CDR3 in DNA: TGTGCCAGCTCACCCGGACAGGGTTCGGAGGCCAAAAACATTCAGTACTTC. It specifies CASSPGQGSEAKNIQYF.

The chain's CDR3 is CSVRGGAGEKLFF. The CDR3 region has the DNA TGCAGCGTTAGAGGGGGCGCGGGTGAAAAACTGTTTTTT. The rearrangement links TRBV29-1 to TRBJ1-4; 7 nucleotides line up with TRBD1. Looked up from germline, CDR1 is SQVTM and CDR2 is ANQGSEA. V lost 5 bases to trimming and J lost 7 bases; unmatched junction nucleotides: 7. The CDR3 loop spans 13 amino acids.

V usage is TRBV11-2 and J usage is TRBJ1-2; D may be TRBD1 (6 bases). This CDR3 comprises 13 residues. With 3 bases removed from V and 7 bases from J, the gap between germline ends came to 12 bases. The germline gives CDR1 SGHAT, CDR2 FQNNGV. The CDR3 reads CASSFRGKGGYTF. The CDR3 nucleotides are TGTGCCAGCAGCTTCAGGGGAAAGGGTGGCTACACCTTC.

The V call is TRBV28, the J call TRBJ1-5; D is unresolved. Per germline, CDR1 MDHEN and CDR2 SYDVKM. V gave up 3 bases and J gave up 0 bases, with 15 bases separating them. The CDR3 loop spans 17 amino acids. In nucleotides, the CDR3 is TGTGCCAGCAGTTTGGGAAACAGCCATTATAGCAATCAGCCCCAGCATTTT. Translating gives CASSLGNSHYSNQPQHF.

The J gene is TRBJ2-7, the V gene TRBV14, with TRBD1 matching 8 bases. The CDR3 totals 13 residues. Per the germline V gene, CDR1 is SGHDN and CDR2 is FVKESK. The J segment lost 6 bases and the V segment lost 1 base, leaving 2 bases of the junction unmatched. The CDR3 loop is CASSQGQGREQYF. CDR3 in DNA: TGTGCCAGCAGCCAAGGACAGGGGCGCGAGCAGTACTTC.

This sequence joins TRBV27 and TRBJ2-1; TRBD2 aligns across 8 bases. Germline V gives CDR1 MNHEY, CDR2 SMNVEV (reference sequence). With V trimmed by 7 bases and J by 7 bases, 12 bases remained unmatched. The CDR3 totals 15 residues. The CDR3 coding sequence is TGTGCCAGCACTTCACGGGGACTAGGGAAGAATGAGCAGTTCTTC. It codes for CASTSRGLGKNEQFF.

V and J are TRBV6-1 and TRBJ2-5, with D perhaps matching TRBD2 (5 bases). In germline, CDR1 is MNHNS, CDR2 SASEGT. The V end lost 7 bases, the J end lost 4 bases, and 19 bases lay between the germline ends. This CDR3 region has 15 residues. CDR3 DNA sequence: TGTGCCAGCACTGAGGGAGTAGCTCGGGGAGAGACCCAGTACTTC. It encodes CASTEGVARGETQYF.

The V and J genes are TRBV6-5 and TRBJ1-1, with 8 bases fitting TRBD1. This CDR3 comprises 12 residues. The V gene's germline CDR1 is MNHEY and CDR2 SVGAGI. With 6 bases clipped from V and 4 bases from J, the junction kept 1 base outside the gene matches. The CDR3 DNA follows: TGTGCCAGCAGGACAGGGGCCACTGAAGCTTTCTTT. This gives the protein CASRTGATEAFF.

V is TRBV7-9 and J is TRBJ1-2; D is possibly TRBD1 (5 bases). Germline V lookup: CDR1 SEHNR, CDR2 FQNEAQ (reference sequence). Trimming removed 3 bases at V and 8 bases at J, with 13 bases between. This CDR3 is built from 13 residues. CDR3 residues: CASSFGRGDGYTF. The DNA for the CDR3 is TGTGCCAGCAGCTTCGGCCGAGGGGACGGCTACACCTTC.

V usage is TRBV6-6 and J usage is TRBJ2-7; D gene unclear. This CDR3 spans 12 amino acids. Germline CDR1 and CDR2: MNHNY and SVGAGI (reference sequence). Trimming took off 6 bases at V and 2 bases at J, with 8 bases between the two ends. The CDR3 region is CASSSGPYEQYF. The DNA for the CDR3 is TGTGCCAGCAGCTCGGGTCCCTACGAGCAGTACTTC.

The gene calls are TRBV6-6 and TRBJ2-1; 7 nucleotides line up with TRBD1. With V trimmed by 4 bases and J by 2 bases, 8 bases remained unmatched. From germline, CDR1 is MNHNY and CDR2 SVGAGI (reference sequence). The CDR3 covers 16 residues. The CDR3: CASSSNRGQTYNEQFF. The CDR3 DNA follows: TGTGCCAGCAGTTCAAACAGGGGCCAAACCTACAATGAGCAGTTCTTC.

The rearrangement links TRBV19 to TRBJ2-3, with D tentatively TRBD2 (6 bases). Per germline, CDR1 LNHDA and CDR2 SQIVND (reference sequence). This CDR3 has 14 residues. V lost 5 bases to trimming and J lost 1 base, with 10 bases between them. The CDR3: CASSSGGGTDTQYF. The DNA of the CDR3 is TGTGCCAGTAGTTCGGGCGGGGGCACAGATACGCAGTATTTT.

J is TRBJ2-3 and V is TRBV28, with TRBD1 as a possible D gene (6 bases). The germline V gene encodes CDR1 MDHEN and CDR2 SYDVKM. The CDR3 is made up of 12 amino acids. Trimming cost V 8 bases and J 5 bases, with 11 bases left between them. In DNA form, the CDR3 reads TGTGCCAGCGGGGCAGGGGTAGATACGCAGTATTTT. Translation: CASGAGVDTQYF.